A single sample is the source of the 28 T cell receptor beta chains below, sequenced in a study of shared T cell receptors in the human thymus. Generated by immunoSEQ multiplex PCR, the TCRdb table keeps only in-frame clones and is missing some. The sample shows 700,000 to 750,000 clones, around 85% of them seen only once. These same records also appear under a second study, on human thymus T cells.

The sequenced sample was thymocytes. These receptors came from a girl younger than two with a congenital heart defect.

This chain connects TRBV12-5 to TRBJ2-3, with D perhaps TRBD1 (5 bases). This CDR3 is 13 amino acids long. Trimming cost V 6 bases and J 1 base, with 8 bases left between them. Per germline, CDR1 LGHNT and CDR2 FRNRAP. The CDR3 reads CASGDTRTDTQYF. The CDR3 DNA reads as TGTGCTAGTGGGGACACACGCACAGATACGCAGTATTTT. The variable domain in full, completed from reference TRBV12-5 and TRBJ2-3, reads DARVTQTPRHKVTEMGQEVTMRCQPILGHNTVFWYRQTMMQGLELLAYFRNRAPLDDSGMPKDRFSAEMPDATLATLKIQPSEPRDSAVYFCASGDTRTDTQYFGPGTRLTVL.

The chain links TRBV28 to TRBJ1-5; 10 nucleotides agree with TRBD1. Germline assignment: CDR1 MDHEN and CDR2 SYDVKM. CDR3 size: 16 residues. The trim removed 3 bases at V and 2 bases at J, leaving 4 bases unmatched. The CDR3 bases are TGTGCCAGCAGTTTGTCCGGGACAGGGGGCAATCAGCCCCAGCATTTT. Residues: CASSLSGTGGNQPQHF.

This rearrangement joins TRBV29-1 to TRBJ2-6; no clear D. The V end lost 3 bases, the J end lost 0 bases, and 6 bases lay between the germline ends. Germline CDR1 reads SQVTM; CDR2 reads ANQGSEA. The CDR3 sequence is 14 residues long. CDR3 nucleotide sequence: TGCAGCGTTGATGTCCTCTCTGGGGCCAACGTCCTGACTTTC. Translated: CSVDVLSGANVLTF.

V and J are TRBV5-1 and TRBJ2-2; perhaps TRBD2 as D (6 bases). Germline V gives CDR1 SGHRS, CDR2 YFSETQ. V lost 1 base, J lost 4 bases, and 8 bases lay in between. This CDR3 has 14 residues. The CDR3 region is CASSLRRATGELFF. DNA for the CDR3: TGCGCCAGCAGCTTGAGGAGGGCCACCGGGGAGCTGTTTTTT.

This clone was seen more than once but under ten times. The chain links TRBV9 to TRBJ2-1; TRBD2 matches at 7 bases. The CDR3 loop spans 15 amino acids. CDR1 is SGDLS and CDR2 is YYNGEE in the germline V gene. V shed 0 bases, J shed 2 bases, and the junction held 2 bases outside the gene matches. CDR3 region: CASSVDGGTYNEQFF. As DNA, the CDR3 is TGTGCCAGCAGCGTAGACGGGGGGACCTACAATGAGCAGTTCTTC.

This clone came up once. The chain carries TRBV15 and TRBJ1-2; 10 bases align to TRBD1. V lost 4 bases to trimming and J lost 4 bases; unmatched junction nucleotides: 18. Germline V gene lookup returns CDR1 LNHNV and CDR2 YYDKDF (reference sequence). This CDR3 contains 19 residues. CDR3 amino acids: CATSNRDRGAGTGSYGYTF. The CDR3 DNA reads TGTGCCACCAGCAATCGGGACAGGGGCGCCGGAACGGGGAGCTATGGCTACACCTTC.

The rearrangement uses TRBV14 and TRBJ1-4; D remains unclear. Germline V gives CDR1 SGHDN, CDR2 FVKESK. The CDR3 extends over 15 amino acids. The V end was cut by 3 bases, the J end by 5 bases, with 13 bases between. The CDR3 sequence is CASSHVGYRNEKLFF. The CDR3 DNA reads TGTGCCAGCAGCCACGTCGGGTATCGGAATGAAAAACTGTTTTTT.

The V and J genes are TRBV6-5 and TRBJ1-1, with 9 bases fitting TRBD1. CDR3 length: 15 residues. The V gene end was trimmed by 6 bases and the J gene end by 3 bases; junction bases not matched to a gene: 8. Germline CDR1 and CDR2: MNHEY and SVGAGI. CDR3 loop: CASSSTGGEDTEAFF. CDR3 bases: TGTGCCAGCAGCTCAACAGGGGGCGAGGACACTGAAGCTTTCTTT.

Points on this clone: The sample has other DNA sequences that encode this CDR3 too. The chain carries TRBV9 and TRBJ1-6; perhaps TRBD1 as D (5 bases). Germline lookup yields CDR1 SGDLS and CDR2 YYNGEE. There are 15 residues in the CDR3. V dropped 4 bases and J dropped 10 bases, with 18 bases sitting between them. Here the CDR3 reads CASSLRTAGASPLHF. The DNA for the CDR3 is TGTGCCAGCAGCCTAAGGACCGCTGGGGCCTCACCCCTCCACTTT. Based on the CDR3 plus reference TRBV9 and TRBJ1-6, the full variable domain is DSGVTQTPKHLITATGQRVTLRCSPRSGDLSVYWYQQSLDQGLQFLIQYYNGEERAKGNILERFSAQQFPDLHSELNLSSLELGDSALYFCASSLRTAGASPLHFGNGTRLTVT.

The rearrangement links TRBV2 to TRBJ1-6, with D perhaps matching TRBD1 (5 bases). Germline CDR1 and CDR2: SNHLY and FYNNEI. Trimming pared 3 bases from V and 4 bases from J, leaving 13 bases between. The CDR3 consists of 16 residues. CDR3 loop: CASSEEVGGYNSPLHF. CDR3 coding DNA: TGTGCCAGCAGTGAGGAGGTGGGGGGATATAATTCACCCCTCCACTTT.

This clone was seen once. The chain joins TRBV7-3 to TRBJ1-1; TRBD1 is a possible D gene (6 bases). Germline loops: CDR1 SGHTA, CDR2 FQGTGA. CDR3 length: 15 residues. Between the trimmed V and J ends, which lost 1 base and 3 bases, there was a span of 12 bases. CDR3 sequence reads: CASSLMGGPYTEAFF. CDR3 bases: TGTGCCAGCAGCTTAATGGGGGGGCCCTACACTGAAGCTTTCTTT.

The chain is built from TRBV5-1 and TRBJ2-3; 13 bases match TRBD2. CDR1 is SGHRS, CDR2 YFSETQ, per germline. After removal of 2 bases from V and 2 bases from J, the junction contained 11 bases not matched to a gene. This CDR3 region has 19 residues. CDR3 DNA: TGCGCCAGCAGCTTCCGCAAACTAGCGGGGGGGTGGGCCACAGATACGCAGTATTTT. This translates into CASSFRKLAGGWATDTQYF. Variable domain in full (rest from reference TRBV5-1 and TRBJ2-3): KAGVTQTPRYLIKTRGQQVTLSCSPISGHRSVSWYQQTPGQGLQFLFEYFSETQRNKGNFPGRFSGRQFSNSRSEMNVSTLELGDSALYLCASSFRKLAGGWATDTQYFGPGTRLTVL.

The chain has TRBV6-1 and TRBJ1-1, with D maybe TRBD1 (5 bases). The ends were cut back, 7 bases at V and 0 bases at J, with 12 bases in the middle. Germline V gene sequence: CDR1 MNHNS, CDR2 SASEGT. There are 14 residues in the CDR3. The DNA for the CDR3 is TGTGCCAGCACACGGGGGGATTTGAACACTGAAGCTTTCTTT. Translating it yields CASTRGDLNTEAFF.

The chain has TRBV7-6 and TRBJ2-2; tentatively, D is TRBD1 (5 bases). The CDR3 runs to 15 residues. V was trimmed by 2 bases and J by 7 bases, leaving 14 bases between them. Germline-derived CDR1 and CDR2 are SGHVS and FNYEAQ. This CDR3 is CASSLLETADGELFF. The CDR3, as DNA: TGTGCCAGCAGCTTATTAGAGACAGCTGACGGGGAGCTGTTTTTT.

The chain recombines TRBV4-1 with TRBJ2-3; 9 nucleotides align to TRBD2. J gave up 1 base and V 1 base, and 3 bases lay outside the gene matches. In germline, CDR1 is MGHRA, CDR2 YSYEKL. The length of the CDR3 is 16 residues. CDR3 protein: CASSQGERGGTDTQYF. CDR3 nucleotide sequence: TGCGCCAGCAGCCAAGGGGAGCGGGGGGGCACAGATACGCAGTATTTT.

This chain connects TRBV19 to TRBJ2-3; TRBD2 aligns across 8 bases. The CDR3 runs 16 residues. Trimming at V came to 5 bases and at J to 4 bases, leaving 11 bases not matched to a gene. Germline lookup yields CDR1 LNHDA and CDR2 SQIVND (reference sequence). The CDR3 sequence: CASSAWGLGLPDTQYF. In nucleotides, the CDR3 is TGTGCCAGTAGTGCGTGGGGACTAGGTCTTCCAGATACGCAGTATTTT.

The V call is TRBV5-1, the J call TRBJ1-4; 7 positions match TRBD1. Germline CDR1 is SGHRS and CDR2 is YFSETQ. The CDR3 is 19 residues long. Trimming cost V 0 bases and J 3 bases; bases outside gene matches: 14. The CDR3 DNA follows: TGCGCCAGCAGCTTGGTGGGTCGAACGGAGGGACAGCCTAATGAAAAACTGTTTTTT. Residues: CASSLVGRTEGQPNEKLFF.

J is TRBJ2-7 and V is TRBV25-1, with D tentatively TRBD2 (6 bases). This CDR3 has 16 residues. The V end was cut by 3 bases, the J end by 0 bases, with 15 bases between. From germline, CDR1 is MGHDK and CDR2 SYGVNS. Written as DNA, the CDR3 is TGTGCCAGCAGTGAGGGCGTCGACGGGAGCTCCTACGAGCAGTACTTC. Its protein is CASSEGVDGSSYEQYF.

The rearrangement uses TRBV7-8 and TRBJ2-1; D might be TRBD2 (6 bases). V dropped 1 base and J dropped 4 bases, with 11 bases sitting between them. The CDR3 spans 15 residues. CDR1 is SGHVS, CDR2 FQNEAQ, per germline. CDR3 sequence: CASSLGLAVYNEQFF. CDR3 DNA: TGTGCCAGCAGCTTAGGCTTAGCGGTTTACAATGAGCAGTTCTTC.

This chain connects TRBV5-1 to TRBJ1-2; 8 bases match TRBD1. The CDR3 has 14 residues. Germline V lookup: CDR1 SGHRS, CDR2 YFSETQ. V lost 5 bases and J lost 9; bases outside the gene matches: 12. CDR3 in amino acids: CASRGRKTGESYTF. Here the CDR3 DNA reads TGCGCCAGCAGGGGACGCAAGACAGGGGAGAGCTACACCTTC.

The chain uses TRBV7-9 and TRBJ2-1; 7 nucleotides line up with TRBD1. The J segment lost 5 bases and the V segment lost 4 bases, leaving 14 bases of the junction unmatched. This CDR3 region has 17 residues. The germline V gene has CDR1 SEHNR and CDR2 FQNEAQ (reference sequence). Here the CDR3 reads CASSSGTEPEENNEQFF. CDR3 sequence (DNA): TGTGCCAGCAGCTCCGGGACAGAGCCAGAAGAAAACAATGAGCAGTTCTTC.

The chain employs TRBV28 and TRBJ2-7; a possible D gene is TRBD2 (6 bases). This CDR3 contains 16 residues. V was trimmed by 5 bases and J by 4 bases, leaving 21 bases between them. The germline CDR1 and CDR2 sequences are MDHEN and SYDVKM. The CDR3 sequence is CASSPTKRDFGYEQYF. DNA for the CDR3: TGTGCCAGCAGTCCCACTAAAAGGGACTTTGGGTACGAGCAGTACTTC.

The chain combines TRBV4-1 with TRBJ1-6; weak D call: TRBD1 (6 bases). Germline V gene sequence: CDR1 MGHRA, CDR2 YSYEKL. V lost 0 bases and J lost 9, with 15 bases in between. The CDR3 covers 16 residues. In DNA form, the CDR3 reads TGCGCCAGCAGCCAAGATGCAGGGGCCACCCGTTCACCCCTCCACTTT. It is translated as CASSQDAGATRSPLHF.

The CDR3 DNA reads as TGTGCCAGCAGCCATAGCGGGGGATACACAGATACGCAGTATTTT. Translation gives CASSHSGGYTDTQYF. This chain joins TRBV7-9 and TRBJ2-3; TRBD2 aligns across 9 bases. The CDR3 length is 15 residues. Germline CDR1 reads SEHNR; CDR2 reads FQNEAQ (reference sequence). The V segment lost 5 bases and the J segment 2 bases; nucleotides outside the gene matches: 5.

The J gene is TRBJ2-3, the V gene TRBV9, with a weak D call TRBD2 (5 bases). Trimming took off 2 bases at V and 2 bases at J, with 15 bases between the two ends. This CDR3 has 16 amino acids. Germline loops: CDR1 SGDLS, CDR2 YYNGEE. Here the CDR3 DNA reads TGTGCCAGCAGCGTCTCGACTACAACTTACACAGATACGCAGTATTTT. Translation: CASSVSTTTYTDTQYF.

The V gene is TRBV7-9, the J gene TRBJ2-7, with 11 bases identical to TRBD2. V lost 1 base and J lost 3; bases outside the gene matches: 11. Germline-derived CDR1 and CDR2 are SEHNR and FQNEAQ (reference sequence). This CDR3 has 18 amino acids. This CDR3 is CASSLGGGSGGVYYEQYF. CDR3 DNA sequence: TGTGCCAGCAGCTTAGGTGGGGGTAGCGGGGGGGTTTACTACGAGCAGTACTTC.

This chain links TRBV14 with TRBJ1-6, with TRBD1 matching over 7 bases. The junction had 6 bases not matched to a gene; V was cut back by 5 bases and J by 2 bases. There are 16 residues in the CDR3. CDR1 is SGHDN, CDR2 FVKESK, per germline. The CDR3 coding sequence is TGTGCCAGCAGCTTGGGACAGAACCCCTATAATTCACCCCTCCACTTT. Its translation: CASSLGQNPYNSPLHF.

J is TRBJ2-1 and V is TRBV7-9; 9 nucleotides line up with TRBD2. Per germline, CDR1 SEHNR and CDR2 FQNEAQ (reference sequence). V lost 1 base, J lost 3 bases, and 13 bases stayed unmatched. The CDR3 extends over 19 amino acids. In nucleotides, the CDR3 is TGTGCCAGCAGCTTAGGAAATGAGCACCAGCGGGGGGTCTACAATGAGCAGTTCTTC. This codes for CASSLGNEHQRGVYNEQFF.